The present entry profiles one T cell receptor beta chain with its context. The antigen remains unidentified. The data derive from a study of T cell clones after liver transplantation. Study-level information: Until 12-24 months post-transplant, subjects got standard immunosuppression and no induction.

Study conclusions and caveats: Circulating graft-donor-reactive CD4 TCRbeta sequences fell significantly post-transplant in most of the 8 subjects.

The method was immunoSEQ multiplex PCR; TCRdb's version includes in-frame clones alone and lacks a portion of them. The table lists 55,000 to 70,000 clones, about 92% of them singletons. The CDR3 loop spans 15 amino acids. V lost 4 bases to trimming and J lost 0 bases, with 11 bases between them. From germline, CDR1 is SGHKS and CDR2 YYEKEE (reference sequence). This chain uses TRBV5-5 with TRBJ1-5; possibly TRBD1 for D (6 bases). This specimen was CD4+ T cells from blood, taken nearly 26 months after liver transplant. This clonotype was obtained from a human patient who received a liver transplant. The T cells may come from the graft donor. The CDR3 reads CASSKGGVSNQPQHF. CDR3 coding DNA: TGTGCCAGCAGCAAGGGGGGGGTTAGCAATCAGCCCCAGCATTTT. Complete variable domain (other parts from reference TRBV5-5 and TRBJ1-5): DAGVTQSPTHLIKTRGQQVTLRCSPISGHKSVSWYQQVLGQGPQFIFQYYEKEERGRGNFPDRFSARQFPNYSSELNVNALLLGDSALYLCASSKGGVSNQPQHFGDGTRLSIL.